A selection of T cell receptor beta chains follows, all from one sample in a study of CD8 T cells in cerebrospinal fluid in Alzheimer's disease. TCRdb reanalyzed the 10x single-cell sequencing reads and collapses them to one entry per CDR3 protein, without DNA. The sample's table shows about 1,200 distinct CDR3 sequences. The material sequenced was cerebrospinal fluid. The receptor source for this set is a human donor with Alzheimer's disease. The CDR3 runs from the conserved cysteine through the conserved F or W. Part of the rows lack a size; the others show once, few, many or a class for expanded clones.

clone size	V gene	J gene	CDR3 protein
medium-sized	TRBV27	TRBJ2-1	CASSPLPGEQFF
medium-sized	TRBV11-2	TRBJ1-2	CASSLEGASGYGYTF
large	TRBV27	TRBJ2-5	CASKIPGQETQYF
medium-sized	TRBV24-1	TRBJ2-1	CATSDATTGFQTWQFF
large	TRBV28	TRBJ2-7	CASPPKGGQRTWEQYF
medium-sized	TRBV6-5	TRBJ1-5	CASRDGNSNQPQHF
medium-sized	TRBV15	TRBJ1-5	CATSRAGLLGVGQPQHF
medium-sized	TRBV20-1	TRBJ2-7	CSPTSPSSYEQYF
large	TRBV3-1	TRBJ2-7	CASSQVAGFLYEQYF
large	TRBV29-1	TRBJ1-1	CSVARANTEAFF
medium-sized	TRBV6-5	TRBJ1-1	CASSYSPRNTEAFF
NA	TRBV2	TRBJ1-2	CASRWGWEGYGYTF
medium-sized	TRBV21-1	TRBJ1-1	CARLRDSEAFF
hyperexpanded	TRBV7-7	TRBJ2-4	CASSPEGQGYF
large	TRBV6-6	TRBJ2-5	CASSYSTETQYF
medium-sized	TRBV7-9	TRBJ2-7	CASSVQGLSYEQYF
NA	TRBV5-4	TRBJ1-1	CASSLVTGAYTEAFF
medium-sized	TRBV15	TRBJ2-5	CATSRDLVEETQYF
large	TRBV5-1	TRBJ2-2	CASSEDGAGELFF
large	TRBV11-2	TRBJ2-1	CASSQTSGGGTNEQFF
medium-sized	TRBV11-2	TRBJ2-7	CASSLGQPPVNEQYF
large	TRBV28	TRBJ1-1	CASSLTGTNEAFF
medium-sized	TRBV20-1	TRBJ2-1	CSAPPGGAGGAHNEQFF
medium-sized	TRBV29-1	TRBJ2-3	CSAGQQGSTDTQYF
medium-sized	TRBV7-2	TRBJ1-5	CASSPDRDQPQHF
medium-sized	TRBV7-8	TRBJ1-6	CASSYLNSPLHF
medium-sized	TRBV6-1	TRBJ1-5	CASSERWSANQPQHF
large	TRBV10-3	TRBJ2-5	CAISDPGYQETQYF
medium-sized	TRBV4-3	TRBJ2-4	CASSQHRGLTKNIQYF
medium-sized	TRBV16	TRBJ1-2	CASSQSMNYGYTF
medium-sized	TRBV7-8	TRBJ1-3	CASSRGQGGGNTIYF
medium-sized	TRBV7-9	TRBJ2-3	CASSFRGVGTDTQYF
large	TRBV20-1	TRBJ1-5	CSAKQGNQPQHF
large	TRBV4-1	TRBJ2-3	CASSQPGQGGDTQYF
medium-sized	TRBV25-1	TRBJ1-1	CASNRDTEAFF
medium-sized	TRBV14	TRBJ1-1	CASRTGQNTEAFF
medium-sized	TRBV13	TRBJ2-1	CASSIGTSGSRNEQFF
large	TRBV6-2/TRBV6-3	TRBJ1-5	CASRRDRAGNQPQHF
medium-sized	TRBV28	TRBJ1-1	CASSFGGTEAFF
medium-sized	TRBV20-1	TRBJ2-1	CSARGPGRADNEQFF
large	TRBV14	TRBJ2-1	CASSLRPRGRDEQFF